This T cell receptor (beta chain) was observed in a study of cytomegalovirus exposure and HLA in healthy donors. Broader study findings: The sole available immune exposure information was CMV serostatus. Across donors, presence/absence analyses took sequencing depth to be roughly uniform. Prior analysis indicated that the majority of TCR beta V segments exhibited productivity approximately 87% or approximately 30% of the time.

Germline V gives CDR1 KGHSH, CDR2 LQKENI. V was pared by 4 bases and J by 5 bases, with 18 bases between. The CDR3 runs 15 residues. This clone showed up just once. Its antigen is as yet unknown. 60 Vbeta and 13 Jbeta primers were used in PCR. This table comes from immunoSEQ multiplex PCR, and its TCRdb copy is limited to in-frame clones, with some not included. The repertoire has some 120,000 clones, about two thirds of them found once; the top ten carry approximately 8.2%. V and J are TRBV18 and TRBJ2-7; D perhaps matches TRBD1 (6 bases). This receptor was identified in a woman in her thirties or forties in good health and CMV-seropositive. What was sequenced was PBMCs. CDR3 nucleotides: TGTGCCAGCTCACGCCGGGACCCCGAGGGGGACGAGCAGTACTTC. Translated, it gives CASSRRDPEGDEQYF.